The entry below describes one TCR beta chain. Study processing details: Using reference gene primer amplification, nucleated cell counts were estimated. Data came from immunoSEQ multiplex PCR; TCRdb stores just in-frame clones and leaves some out. V and J calls plus clone size are reproduced from that table; the DNA served to infer D and trimming. The sample includes fewer than 110,000 clones, 85% to 90% seen only once; the top ten take about 3.2%. This entry is derived from a study of blood T cell repertoires in COVID-19. Study-wide context: PBMCs, B-cell-depleted T cells, or T cells provided the cDNA or gDNA that made up the material.

Trimming took 3 bases from V and 4 from J, leaving 16 bases between them. Germline assignment: CDR1 KGHSH and CDR2 LQKENI. The CDR3 sequence is 15 residues long. The source of this sequence is a human donor in a cohort sampled during active COVID-19. V and J are TRBV18 and TRBJ2-7; possible D gene TRBD2, 7 bases. Sequenced input: peripheral blood. CDR3 in DNA: TGTGCCAGCTCACCCGAAGGGGGAGGGGGTTACGAGCAGTACTTC. Protein: CASSPEGGGGYEQYF. The whole variable domain, remainder taken from reference TRBV18 and TRBJ2-7, is NAGVMQNPRHLVRRRGQEARLRCSPMKGHSHVYWYRQLPEEGLKFMVYLQKENIIDESGMPKERFSAEFPKEGPSILRIQQVVRGDSAAYFCASSPEGGGGYEQYFGPGTRLTVT.